The clone carrying this TCR beta chain was seen a handful of times. What it binds is not known. The CDR3 length is 12 residues. The germline CDR1 and CDR2 sequences are SEHNR and FQNEAQ (reference sequence). V was trimmed by 5 bases and J by 8 bases, leaving 12 bases between them. TCRdb independently ran MiXCR on the 5' RACE reads; one entry per CDR3 protein. The sample holds under 45,000 distinct CDR3 sequences; around 20% are singletons and the top ten take around 4%. Study findings and constraints: Tumor Treg TCRs overlapped most with tumor naive CD4+ cells.

Tregs were sorted as CD4+CD25+CD127-/low cells. This TCR was recovered from a female donor with breast cancer. The chain combines TRBV7-9 with TRBJ1-2; D ambiguous. Material: Tregs sorted from blood. In DNA, the CDR3 is TGTGCCAGCAGCATCGCTGGGGTGGGCTACACCTTC. Protein: CASSIAGVGYTF.